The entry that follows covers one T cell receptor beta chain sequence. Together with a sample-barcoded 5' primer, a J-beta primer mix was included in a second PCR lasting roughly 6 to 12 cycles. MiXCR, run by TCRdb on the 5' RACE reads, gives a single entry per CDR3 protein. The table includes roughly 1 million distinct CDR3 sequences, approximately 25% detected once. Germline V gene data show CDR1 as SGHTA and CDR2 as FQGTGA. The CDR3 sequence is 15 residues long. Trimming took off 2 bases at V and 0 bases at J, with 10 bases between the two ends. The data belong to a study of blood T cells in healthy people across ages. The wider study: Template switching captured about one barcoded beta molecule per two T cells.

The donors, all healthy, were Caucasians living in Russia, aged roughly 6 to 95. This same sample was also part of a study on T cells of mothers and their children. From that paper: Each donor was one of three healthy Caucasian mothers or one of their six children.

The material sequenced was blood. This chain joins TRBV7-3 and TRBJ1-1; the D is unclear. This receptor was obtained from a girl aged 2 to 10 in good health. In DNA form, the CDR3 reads TGTGCCAGCAGCTTACAATCCATCATGAACACTGAAGCTTTCTTT. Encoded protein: CASSLQSIMNTEAFF.